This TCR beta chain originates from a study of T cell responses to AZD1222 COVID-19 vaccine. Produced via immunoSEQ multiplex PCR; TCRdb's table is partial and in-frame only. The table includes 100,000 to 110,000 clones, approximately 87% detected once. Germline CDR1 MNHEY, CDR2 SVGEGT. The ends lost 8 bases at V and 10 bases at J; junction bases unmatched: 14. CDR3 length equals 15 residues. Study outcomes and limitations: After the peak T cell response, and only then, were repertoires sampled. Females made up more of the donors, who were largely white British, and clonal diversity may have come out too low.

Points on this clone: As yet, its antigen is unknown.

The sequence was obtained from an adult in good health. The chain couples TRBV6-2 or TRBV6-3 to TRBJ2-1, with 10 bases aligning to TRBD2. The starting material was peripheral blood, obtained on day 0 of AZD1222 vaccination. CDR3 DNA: TGTGCCAGCGGTTGGGGTAGCGGGAGGTCCCACGAGCAGTTCTTC. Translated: CASGWGSGRSHEQFF.